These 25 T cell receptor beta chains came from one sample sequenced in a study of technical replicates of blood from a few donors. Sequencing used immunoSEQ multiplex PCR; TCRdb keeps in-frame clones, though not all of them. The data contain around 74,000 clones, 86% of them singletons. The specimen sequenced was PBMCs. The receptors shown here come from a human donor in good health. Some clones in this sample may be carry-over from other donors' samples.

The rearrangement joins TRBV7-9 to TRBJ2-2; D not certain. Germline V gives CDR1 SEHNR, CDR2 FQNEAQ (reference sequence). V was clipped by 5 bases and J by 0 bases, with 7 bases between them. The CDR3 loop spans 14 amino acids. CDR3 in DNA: TGTGCCAGCAGCCCACACCCGAACACCGGGGAGCTGTTTTTT. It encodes CASSPHPNTGELFF.

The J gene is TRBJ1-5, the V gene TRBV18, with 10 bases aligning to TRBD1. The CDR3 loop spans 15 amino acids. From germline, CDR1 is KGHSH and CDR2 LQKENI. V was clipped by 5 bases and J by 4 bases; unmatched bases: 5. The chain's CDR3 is CASSGGQGVNQPQHF. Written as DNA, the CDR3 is TGTGCCAGCTCAGGAGGACAGGGGGTAAATCAGCCCCAGCATTTT.

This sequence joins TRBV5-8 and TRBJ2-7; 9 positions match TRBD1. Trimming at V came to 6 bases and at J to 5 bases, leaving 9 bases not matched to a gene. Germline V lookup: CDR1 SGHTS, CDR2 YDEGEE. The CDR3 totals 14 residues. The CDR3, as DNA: TGTGCCAGCAAATCTAGGACAGGGGTAAACGAGCAGTACTTC. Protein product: CASKSRTGVNEQYF.

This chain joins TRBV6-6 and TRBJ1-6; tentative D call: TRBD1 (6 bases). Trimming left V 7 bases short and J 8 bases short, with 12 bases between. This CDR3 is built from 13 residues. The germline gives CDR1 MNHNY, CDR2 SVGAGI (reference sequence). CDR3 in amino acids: CASTTDRYSPLHF. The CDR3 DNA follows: TGTGCCAGCACCACGGACAGATATTCACCCCTCCACTTT.

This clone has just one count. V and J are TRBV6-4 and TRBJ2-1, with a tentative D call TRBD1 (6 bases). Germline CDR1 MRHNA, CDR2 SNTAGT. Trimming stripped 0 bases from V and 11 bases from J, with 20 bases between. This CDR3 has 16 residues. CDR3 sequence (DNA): TGTGCCAGCAGTGACTCCAAGCCGGGACACCAAACCAAGCAGTTCTTC. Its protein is CASSDSKPGHQTKQFF.

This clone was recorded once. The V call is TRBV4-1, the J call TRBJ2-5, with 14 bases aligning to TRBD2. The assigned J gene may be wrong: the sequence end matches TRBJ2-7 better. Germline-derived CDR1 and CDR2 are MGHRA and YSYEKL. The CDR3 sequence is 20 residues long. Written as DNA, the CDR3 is TGCGCCAGCAGCCAAGATGCTGGACTAGCGGGGGGTAAGTCCCCCTACGAGCAGTACTTC. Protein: CASSQDAGLAGGKSPYEQYF.

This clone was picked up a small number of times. The CDR3 DNA reads TGTGCCAGCAGCGCAGGACAGGGAGAAGATACGCAGTATTTT. Translating it yields CASSAGQGEDTQYF. The genes are TRBV7-7 and TRBJ2-3; 8 bases align to TRBD1. V was clipped by 5 bases and J by 5 bases; unmatched bases: 6. This CDR3 spans 14 amino acids. CDR1 SSHAT and CDR2 FNYEAQ come from the germline V gene (reference sequence).

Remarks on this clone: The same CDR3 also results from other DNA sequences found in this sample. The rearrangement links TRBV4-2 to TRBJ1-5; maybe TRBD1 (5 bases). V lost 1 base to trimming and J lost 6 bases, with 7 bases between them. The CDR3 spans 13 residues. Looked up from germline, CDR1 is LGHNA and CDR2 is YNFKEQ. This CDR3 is CASSQGGGQPQHF. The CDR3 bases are TGTGCCAGCAGCCAAGGGGGGGGTCAGCCCCAGCATTTT.

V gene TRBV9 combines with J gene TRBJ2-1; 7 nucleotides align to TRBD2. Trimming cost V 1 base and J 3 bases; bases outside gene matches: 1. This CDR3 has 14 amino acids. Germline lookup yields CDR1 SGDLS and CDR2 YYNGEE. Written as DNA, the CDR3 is TGTGCCAGCAGCGTAACGGGGGGCTACAATGAGCAGTTCTTC. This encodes CASSVTGGYNEQFF.

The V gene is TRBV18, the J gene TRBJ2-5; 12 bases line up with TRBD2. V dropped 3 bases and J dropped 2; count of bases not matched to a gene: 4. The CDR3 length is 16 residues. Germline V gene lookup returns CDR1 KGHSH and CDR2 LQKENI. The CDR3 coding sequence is TGTGCCAGCTCACCCCTCACTAGCGGGGGGCAAGAGACCCAGTACTTC. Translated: CASSPLTSGGQETQYF.

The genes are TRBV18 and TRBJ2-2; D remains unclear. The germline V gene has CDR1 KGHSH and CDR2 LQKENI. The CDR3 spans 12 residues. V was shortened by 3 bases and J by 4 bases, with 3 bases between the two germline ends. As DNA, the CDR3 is TGTGCCAGCTCACCTCTCACCGGGGAGCTGTTTTTT. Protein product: CASSPLTGELFF.

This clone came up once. The CDR3 sequence is CAWGGGSNQPQHF. In DNA form, the CDR3 reads TGTGCCTGGGGCGGAGGAAGCAATCAGCCCCAGCATTTT. The rearrangement links TRBV30 to TRBJ1-5; D not certain. The CDR3 consists of 13 residues. The V gene lost 5 bases and the J gene lost 1 base, with 9 bases spanning the gap. The germline CDR1 and CDR2 sequences are GTSNPN and SVGIG (reference sequence).

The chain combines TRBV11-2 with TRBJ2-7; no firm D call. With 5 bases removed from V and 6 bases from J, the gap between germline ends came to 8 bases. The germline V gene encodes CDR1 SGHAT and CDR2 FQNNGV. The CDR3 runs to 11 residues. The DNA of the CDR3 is TGTGCCAGCAGCACTCGTAGCGAGCAGTACTTC. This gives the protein CASSTRSEQYF.

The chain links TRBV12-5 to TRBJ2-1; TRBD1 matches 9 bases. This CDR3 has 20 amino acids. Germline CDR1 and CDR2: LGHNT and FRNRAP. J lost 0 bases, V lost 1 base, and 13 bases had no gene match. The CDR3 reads CASGLDSGTGLISSYNEQFF. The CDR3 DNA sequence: TGTGCTAGTGGTTTGGATTCCGGGACAGGGCTTATAAGCTCCTACAATGAGCAGTTCTTC. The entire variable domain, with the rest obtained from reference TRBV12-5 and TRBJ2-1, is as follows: DARVTQTPRHKVTEMGQEVTMRCQPILGHNTVFWYRQTMMQGLELLAYFRNRAPLDDSGMPKDRFSAEMPDATLATLKIQPSEPRDSAVYFCASGLDSGTGLISSYNEQFFGPGTRLTVL.

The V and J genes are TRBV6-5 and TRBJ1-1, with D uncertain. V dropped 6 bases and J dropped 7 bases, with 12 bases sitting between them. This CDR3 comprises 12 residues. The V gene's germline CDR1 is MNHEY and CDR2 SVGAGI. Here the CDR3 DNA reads TGTGCCAGCAGCCTCCGAGGAGGTGAAGCTTTCTTT. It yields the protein CASSLRGGEAFF.

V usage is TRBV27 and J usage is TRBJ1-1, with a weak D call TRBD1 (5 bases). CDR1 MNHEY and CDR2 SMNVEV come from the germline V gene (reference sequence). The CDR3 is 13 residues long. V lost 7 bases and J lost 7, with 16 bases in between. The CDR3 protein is CASKLGGKSEAFF. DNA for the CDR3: TGTGCCAGCAAACTGGGGGGGAAGAGTGAAGCTTTCTTT.

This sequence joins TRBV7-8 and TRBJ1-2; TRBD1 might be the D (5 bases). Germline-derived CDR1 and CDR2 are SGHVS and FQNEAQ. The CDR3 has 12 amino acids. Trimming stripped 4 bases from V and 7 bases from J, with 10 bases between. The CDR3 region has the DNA TGTGCCAGCAGCTCGCAGGGACTTGGCTACACCTTC. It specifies CASSSQGLGYTF.

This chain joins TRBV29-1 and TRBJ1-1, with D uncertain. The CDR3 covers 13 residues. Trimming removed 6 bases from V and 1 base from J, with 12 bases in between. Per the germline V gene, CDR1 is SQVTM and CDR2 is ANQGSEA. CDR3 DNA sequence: TGCAGCGTAGGCGCGGCCTGGAACACTGAAGCTTTCTTT. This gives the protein CSVGAAWNTEAFF.

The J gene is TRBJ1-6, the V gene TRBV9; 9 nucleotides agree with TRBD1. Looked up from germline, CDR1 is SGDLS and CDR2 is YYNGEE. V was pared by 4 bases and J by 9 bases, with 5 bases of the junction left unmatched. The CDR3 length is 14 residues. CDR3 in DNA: TGTGCCAGCAGCATCCGGGACAGGGTTTCACCCCTCCACTTT. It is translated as CASSIRDRVSPLHF. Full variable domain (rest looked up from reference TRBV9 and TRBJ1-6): DSGVTQTPKHLITATGQRVTLRCSPRSGDLSVYWYQQSLDQGLQFLIQYYNGEERAKGNILERFSAQQFPDLHSELNLSSLELGDSALYFCASSIRDRVSPLHFGNGTRLTVT.

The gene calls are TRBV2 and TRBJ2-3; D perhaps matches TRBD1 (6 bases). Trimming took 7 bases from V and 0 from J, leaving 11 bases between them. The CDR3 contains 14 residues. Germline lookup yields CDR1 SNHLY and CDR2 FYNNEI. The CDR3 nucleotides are TGTGCCAGCAAGGGGGACCATAGCACAGATACGCAGTATTTT. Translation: CASKGDHSTDTQYF.

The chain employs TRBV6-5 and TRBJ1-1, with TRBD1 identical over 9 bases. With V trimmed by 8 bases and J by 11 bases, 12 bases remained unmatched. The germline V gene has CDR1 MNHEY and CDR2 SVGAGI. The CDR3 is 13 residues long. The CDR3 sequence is CASCRGQGSWAFF. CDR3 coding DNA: TGTGCCAGCTGCCGAGGACAGGGGAGTTGGGCTTTCTTT.

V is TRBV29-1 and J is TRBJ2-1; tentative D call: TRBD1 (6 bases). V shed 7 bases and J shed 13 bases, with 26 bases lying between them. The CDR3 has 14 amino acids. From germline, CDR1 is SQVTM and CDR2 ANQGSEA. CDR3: CSGRGRTRDNGQFF. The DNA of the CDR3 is TGCAGCGGTCGAGGTAGGACAAGGGACAATGGACAGTTCTTC.

As DNA, the CDR3 is TGTGCCAGCAGTGAAGCCACAGGGCGCAGAGGCTACACCTTC. As protein: CASSEATGRRGYTF. The V gene is TRBV6-1, the J gene TRBJ1-2; TRBD1 is a possible D gene (6 bases). The CDR3 is 14 amino acids. CDR1 is MNHNS and CDR2 is SASEGT in the germline V gene. V was cut by 0 bases and J by 8 bases, with 13 bases left in between.

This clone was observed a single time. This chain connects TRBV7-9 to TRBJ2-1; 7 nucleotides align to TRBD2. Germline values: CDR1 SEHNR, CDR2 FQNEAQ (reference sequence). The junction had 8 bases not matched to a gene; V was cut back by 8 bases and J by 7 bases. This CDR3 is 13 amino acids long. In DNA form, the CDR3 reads TGTGCCAGCCGCGGGAGTATTGAGAATGAGCAGTTCTTC. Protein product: CASRGSIENEQFF.

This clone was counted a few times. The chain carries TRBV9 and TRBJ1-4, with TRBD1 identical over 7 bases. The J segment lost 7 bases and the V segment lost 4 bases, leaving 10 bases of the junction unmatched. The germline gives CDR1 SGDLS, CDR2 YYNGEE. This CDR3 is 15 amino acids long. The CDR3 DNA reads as TGTGCCAGCAGCCCACAGGGGTCGGGCGGTGAAAAACTGTTTTTT. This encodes CASSPQGSGGEKLFF.